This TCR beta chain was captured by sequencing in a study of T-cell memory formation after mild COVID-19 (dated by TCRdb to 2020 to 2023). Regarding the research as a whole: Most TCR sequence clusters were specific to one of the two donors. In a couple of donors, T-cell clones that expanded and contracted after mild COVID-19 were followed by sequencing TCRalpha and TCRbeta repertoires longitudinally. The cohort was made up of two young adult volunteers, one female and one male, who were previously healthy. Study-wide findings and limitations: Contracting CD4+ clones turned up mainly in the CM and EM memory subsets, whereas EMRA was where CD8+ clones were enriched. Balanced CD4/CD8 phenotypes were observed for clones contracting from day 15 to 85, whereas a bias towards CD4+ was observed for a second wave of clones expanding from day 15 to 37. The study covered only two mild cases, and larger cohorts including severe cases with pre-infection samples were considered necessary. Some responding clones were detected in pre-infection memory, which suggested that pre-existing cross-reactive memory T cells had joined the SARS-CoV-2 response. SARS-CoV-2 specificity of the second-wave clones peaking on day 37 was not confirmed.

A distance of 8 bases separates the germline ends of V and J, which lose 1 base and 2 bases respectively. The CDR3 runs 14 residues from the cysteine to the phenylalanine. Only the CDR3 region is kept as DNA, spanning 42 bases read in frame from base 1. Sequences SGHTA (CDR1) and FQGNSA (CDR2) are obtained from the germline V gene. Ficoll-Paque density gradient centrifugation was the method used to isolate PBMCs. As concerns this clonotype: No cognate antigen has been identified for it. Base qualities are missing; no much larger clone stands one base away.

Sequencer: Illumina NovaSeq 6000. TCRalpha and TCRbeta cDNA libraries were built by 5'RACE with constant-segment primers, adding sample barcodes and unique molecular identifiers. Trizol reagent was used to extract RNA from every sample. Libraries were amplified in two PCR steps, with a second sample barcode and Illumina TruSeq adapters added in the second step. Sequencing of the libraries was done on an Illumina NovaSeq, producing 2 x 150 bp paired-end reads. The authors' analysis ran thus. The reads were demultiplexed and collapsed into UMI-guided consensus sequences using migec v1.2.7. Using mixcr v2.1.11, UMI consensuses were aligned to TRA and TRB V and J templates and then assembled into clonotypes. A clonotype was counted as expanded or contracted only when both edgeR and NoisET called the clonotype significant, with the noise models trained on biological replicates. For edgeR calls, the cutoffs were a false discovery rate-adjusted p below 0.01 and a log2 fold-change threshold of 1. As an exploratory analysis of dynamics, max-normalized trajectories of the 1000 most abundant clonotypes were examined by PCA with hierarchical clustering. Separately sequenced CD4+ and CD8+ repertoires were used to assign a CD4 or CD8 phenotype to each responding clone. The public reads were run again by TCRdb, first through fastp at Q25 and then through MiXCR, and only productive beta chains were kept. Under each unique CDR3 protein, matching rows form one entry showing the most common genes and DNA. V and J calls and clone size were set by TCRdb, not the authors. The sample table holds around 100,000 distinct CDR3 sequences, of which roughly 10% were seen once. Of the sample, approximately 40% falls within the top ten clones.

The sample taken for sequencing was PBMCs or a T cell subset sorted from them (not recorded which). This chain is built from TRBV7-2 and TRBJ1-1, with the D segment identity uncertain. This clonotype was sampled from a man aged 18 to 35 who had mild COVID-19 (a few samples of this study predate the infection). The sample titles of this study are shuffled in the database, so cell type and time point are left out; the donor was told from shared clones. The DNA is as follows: TGTGCCAGCAGCTTAGACTGGGCAAACACTGAAGCTTTCTTT. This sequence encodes CASSLDWANTEAFF.